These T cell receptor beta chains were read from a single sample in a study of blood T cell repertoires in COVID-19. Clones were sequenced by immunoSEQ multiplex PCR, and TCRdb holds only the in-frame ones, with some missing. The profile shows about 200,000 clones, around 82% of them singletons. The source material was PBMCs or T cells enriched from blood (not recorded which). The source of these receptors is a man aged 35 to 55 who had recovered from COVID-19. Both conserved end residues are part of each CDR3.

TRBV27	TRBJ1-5	CASSFGGTSHSSQHF
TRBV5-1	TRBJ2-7	CASSLAQGISTYEQYF
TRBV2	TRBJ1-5	CASSEMGQQPQHF
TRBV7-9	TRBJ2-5	CASSLGGGYQETQYF
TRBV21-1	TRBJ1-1	CASSKAPGQGLNTEAFF
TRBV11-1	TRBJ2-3	CASSLRTLAGLDTQYF
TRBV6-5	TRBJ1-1	CASSQTVNTEAFF
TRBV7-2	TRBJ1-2	CASSFSPGQFSAYGYTF
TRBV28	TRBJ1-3	CASSWASSGNTIYF
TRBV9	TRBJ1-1	CASSVGLEFAEAFF
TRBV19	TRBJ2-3	CASSVRTLAGAATDTQYF
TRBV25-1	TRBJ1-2	CASSESTGIYGYTF
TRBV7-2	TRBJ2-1	CASEGVGNEQFF
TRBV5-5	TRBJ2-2	CASSLGPNTGELFF
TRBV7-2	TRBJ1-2	CASKGTGVPYGYTF
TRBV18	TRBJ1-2	CASSPVASLRYGYTF
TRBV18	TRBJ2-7	CASSPDLTSGRITLYEQYF
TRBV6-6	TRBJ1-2	CASIKQGTVWDYGYTF
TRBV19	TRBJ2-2	CASSIRTGRNTGELFF
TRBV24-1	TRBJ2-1	CATSDGRDSTRNEQFF
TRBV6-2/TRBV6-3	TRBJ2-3	CASSNTGAFSTDTQYF
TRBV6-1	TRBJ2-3	CASSDRGQGTDTQYF
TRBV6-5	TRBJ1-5	CASSYSRDREKQPQHF
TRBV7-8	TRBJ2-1	CASSLAFLAGEQFF
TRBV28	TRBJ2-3	CASPPPLAGGTDTQYF
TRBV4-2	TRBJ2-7	CASSQRLAGAYYEQYF
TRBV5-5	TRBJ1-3	CASSSQVGLRNTIYF
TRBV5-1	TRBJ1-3	CASSLVGGTGNTIYF
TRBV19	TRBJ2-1	CASRTDSRSYNEQFF
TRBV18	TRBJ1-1	CASSPPRGGANTEAFF
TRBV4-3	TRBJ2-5	CASSQDYRDGETQYF
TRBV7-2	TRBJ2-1	CASSPLATRRYNEQFF
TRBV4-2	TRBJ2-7	CASSQDSGPNSYEQYF
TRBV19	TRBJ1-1	CASSIWRAHEAFF
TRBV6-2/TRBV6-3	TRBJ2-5	CASSYSKSRSVAGGQETQYF
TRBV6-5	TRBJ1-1	CASRWGRDTEAFF
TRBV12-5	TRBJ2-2	CASGPSGGPWELFF
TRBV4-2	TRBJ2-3	CASSPLTSGREDTQYF
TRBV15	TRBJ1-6	CATSPRTGRSLHF
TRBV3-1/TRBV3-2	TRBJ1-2	CASSQGTEGYGYTF